Shown below are 18 T cell receptor beta chains from a single sample sequenced in a study of T cell responses to AZD1222 COVID-19 vaccine. The protocol was immunoSEQ multiplex PCR, while the TCRdb copy is restricted to in-frame clones and leaves out a portion. The table lists 100,000 to 150,000 clones, roughly 88% of them singletons. Sequenced here: peripheral blood, sampled on day 0 of AZD1222 vaccination. Receptors were obtained from an adult in good health.

The gene calls are TRBV11-2 and TRBJ2-7; D gene uncertain. The CDR3 spans 14 residues. The germline V gene has CDR1 SGHAT and CDR2 FQNNGV. Trimming took off 5 bases at V and 0 bases at J, with 11 bases between the two ends. The CDR3 loop is CASSATLTSYEQYF. Written as DNA, the CDR3 is TGTGCCAGCAGCGCGACCCTAACCTCCTACGAGCAGTACTTC.

The chain joins TRBV5-5 to TRBJ1-1, with D hard to call. Trimming pared 2 bases from V and 5 bases from J, leaving 7 bases between. The CDR3 runs to 12 residues. CDR1 SGHKS and CDR2 YYEKEE come from the germline V gene (reference sequence). In DNA, the CDR3 is TGTGCCAGCAGCTTACAACGGACTGAAGCTTTCTTT. Amino acid sequence: CASSLQRTEAFF.

The chain is built from TRBV14 and TRBJ1-1, with 8 bases identical to TRBD1. Germline values: CDR1 SGHDN, CDR2 FVKESK. V gave up 5 bases and J gave up 6 bases; unmatched junction bases: 8. This CDR3 has 14 amino acids. CDR3: CASSKRQGRSEAFF. CDR3 nucleotides: TGTGCCAGCAGCAAGAGACAGGGGCGCTCTGAAGCTTTCTTT.

This rearrangement joins TRBV6-5 to TRBJ1-5; no definite D call. Germline CDR1 and CDR2: MNHEY and SVGAGI. The CDR3 is 13 amino acids. V gave up 6 bases and J gave up 1 base, with 7 bases separating them. The CDR3 DNA reads TGTGCCAGCAGCCAGTCGAGCAATCAGCCCCAGCATTTT. Translated: CASSQSSNQPQHF.

The chain couples TRBV5-1 to TRBJ1-1; the match to TRBD1 covers 7 bases. The CDR3 length is 13 residues. V was pared by 0 bases and J by 8 bases, with 4 bases of the junction left unmatched. Per germline, CDR1 SGHRS and CDR2 YFSETQ. The CDR3 DNA sequence: TGCGCCAGCAGCTTGGAGTCCAGGGGGGAAGCTTTCTTT. Protein: CASSLESRGEAFF.

The J gene is TRBJ1-2, the V gene TRBV29-1; D may be TRBD1 (5 bases). The CDR3 extends over 11 amino acids. CDR1 is SQVTM and CDR2 is ANQGSEA in the germline V gene. V was cut by 3 bases and J by 6 bases, with 8 bases left in between. This CDR3 is CSVDVGDGYTF. CDR3 coding DNA: TGCAGCGTTGATGTAGGGGATGGCTACACCTTC.

V usage is TRBV28 and J usage is TRBJ1-5; D remains unclear. V lost 2 bases to trimming and J lost 4 bases, with 9 bases between them. CDR1 is MDHEN and CDR2 is SYDVKM in the germline V gene. CDR3 length: 14 amino acids. The CDR3 DNA is TGTGCCAGCAGTTTAGACCCCCAGAATCAGCCCCAGCATTTT. Translation: CASSLDPQNQPQHF.

V is TRBV9 and J is TRBJ2-1, with D unclear. This CDR3 contains 15 residues. Germline CDR1 SGDLS, CDR2 YYNGEE. V was pared by 0 bases and J by 0 bases, with 7 bases between. The CDR3 coding sequence is TGTGCCAGCAGCGTAGCGGGCGACTCCTACAATGAGCAGTTCTTC. Translated: CASSVAGDSYNEQFF.

This clone was seen a single time. The chain has TRBV5-1 and TRBJ1-1, with 10 nucleotides matching TRBD1. The CDR3 totals 15 residues. The V and J ends lost 2 bases and 1 base, in that order; junction bases with no gene match: 2. In germline, CDR1 is SGHRS, CDR2 YFSETQ. CDR3: CASSFGQGGNTEAFF. DNA of the CDR3: TGCGCCAGCAGCTTCGGACAGGGGGGGAACACTGAAGCTTTCTTT. The whole variable domain, remainder taken from reference TRBV5-1 and TRBJ1-1, is KAGVTQTPRYLIKTRGQQVTLSCSPISGHRSVSWYQQTPGQGLQFLFEYFSETQRNKGNFPGRFSGRQFSNSRSEMNVSTLELGDSALYLCASSFGQGGNTEAFFGQGTRLTVV.

The chain combines TRBV5-1 with TRBJ2-2, with D unresolved. Germline lookup yields CDR1 SGHRS and CDR2 YFSETQ. V lost 3 bases, J lost 4 bases, and 16 bases lay in between. The CDR3 has 16 amino acids. CDR3 residues: CASSSAAVRFTGELFF. The CDR3, as DNA: TGCGCCAGCAGCTCTGCGGCAGTTCGGTTCACCGGGGAGCTGTTTTTT.

The chain uses TRBV5-1 and TRBJ2-7; TRBD1 is a possible D gene (6 bases). Trimming cost V 5 bases and J 3 bases, with 15 bases left between them. The germline V gene has CDR1 SGHRS and CDR2 YFSETQ. This CDR3 is built from 14 residues. The CDR3 reads CASRSQGPVYEQYF. The CDR3 bases are TGCGCCAGCAGATCACAGGGTCCCGTCTACGAGCAGTACTTC. Filled out from reference TRBV5-1 and TRBJ2-7, the complete variable domain reads KAGVTQTPRYLIKTRGQQVTLSCSPISGHRSVSWYQQTPGQGLQFLFEYFSETQRNKGNFPGRFSGRQFSNSRSEMNVSTLELGDSALYLCASRSQGPVYEQYFGPGTRLTVT.

The chain recombines TRBV18 with TRBJ1-2; D gene uncertain. The V end lost 1 base, the J end lost 4 bases, and 10 bases lay between the germline ends. The CDR3 has 14 residues. The germline V gene encodes CDR1 KGHSH and CDR2 LQKENI. The CDR3 sequence is CASSPRKGFYGYTF. As DNA, the CDR3 is TGTGCCAGCTCACCACGTAAAGGGTTCTATGGCTACACCTTC.

The chain uses TRBV28 and TRBJ2-2; 8 nucleotides match TRBD2. This CDR3 has 17 residues. Losses at the gene ends were 6 bases for V and 0 bases for J; bases not matched to a gene: 9. Per the germline V gene, CDR1 is MDHEN and CDR2 is SYDVKM. The CDR3 DNA sequence: TGTGCCAGCAGCACAACTAGCGGAGCCGCGAACACCGGGGAGCTGTTTTTT. Translated, it gives CASSTTSGAANTGELFF.

The rearrangement uses TRBV9 and TRBJ1-2; TRBD1 is a possible D gene (6 bases). Trimming cost V 4 bases and J 3 bases, with 16 bases left between them. CDR3 length: 15 amino acids. Germline CDR1 reads SGDLS; CDR2 reads YYNGEE. For the CDR3, the DNA is TGTGCCAGCAGCTCCACGGGGTCAGGGGACTATGGCTACACCTTC. This sequence encodes CASSSTGSGDYGYTF.

The rearrangement joins TRBV5-6 to TRBJ2-7; 11 nucleotides match TRBD1. CDR1 is SGHDT, CDR2 YYEEEE, per germline. J lost 5 bases, V lost 6 bases, and 10 bases had no gene match. The CDR3 has 15 residues. DNA of the CDR3: TGTGCCAGCACCCAAGGGGACAGGGGGACCCACGAGCAGTACTTC. Amino acid sequence: CASTQGDRGTHEQYF.

The V call is TRBV11-3, the J call TRBJ2-2, with D maybe TRBD1 (6 bases). Trimming cost V 0 bases and J 3 bases, with 8 bases left between them. Germline values: CDR1 SGHNT, CDR2 YENEEA. This CDR3 is built from 15 residues. CDR3 residues: CASSLEGAHTGELFF. The CDR3 nucleotides are TGTGCCAGCAGCTTAGAGGGGGCTCACACCGGGGAGCTGTTTTTT.

The chain has TRBV19 and TRBJ2-1; 7 nucleotides line up with TRBD2. This CDR3 has 14 amino acids. Germline V gene data show CDR1 as LNHDA and CDR2 as SQIVND (reference sequence). V trimming: 3 bases; J trimming: 9 bases; junction bases outside the gene matches: 8. The CDR3 nucleotides are TGTGCCAGTAGTATCCCTGGACTAGTCACTGAGCAGTTCTTC. Amino acid sequence: CASSIPGLVTEQFF.

The chain employs TRBV27 and TRBJ2-7; TRBD1 aligns across 9 bases. Per germline, CDR1 MNHEY and CDR2 SMNVEV (reference sequence). The CDR3 spans 14 residues. The ends lost 5 bases at V and 6 bases at J; junction bases unmatched: 8. The CDR3 DNA reads TGTGCCAGCAGTCCAGCCGGGACAGGGAGCGAGCAGTACTTC. Translated: CASSPAGTGSEQYF.